This entry lists 15 T cell receptor beta chains sequenced from one sample in a study of cytomegalovirus exposure and HLA in healthy donors. Primers for the PCR totalled 60 Vbeta and 13 Jbeta. Some clones are missing from TCRdb's copy, which holds only in-frame ones; the method was immunoSEQ multiplex PCR. The data hold about 140,000 clones, with more than 60% observed a single time. Sequencing was done on a sample of PBMCs. All receptors come from a man between 18 and 35 years old in good health and CMV-seropositive.

V is TRBV28 and J is TRBJ2-1, with 9 bases that match TRBD2. The CDR3 extends over 13 amino acids. In germline, CDR1 is MDHEN, CDR2 SYDVKM. V gave up 10 bases and J gave up 4 bases; unmatched junction bases: 5. The CDR3 DNA is TGTGCCATTAGCGGGAGTACGTACAATGAGCAGTTCTTC. This sequence encodes CAISGSTYNEQFF.

CDR3 nucleotides: TGTGCTAGTGGTTCCGAAGGGGACAGGGGACTTTTGGATTGGGAGACCCAGTACTTC. Its translation: CASGSEGDRGLLDWETQYF. The chain uses TRBV12-5 and TRBJ2-5; 10 bases map to TRBD1. The CDR3 consists of 19 residues. Germline-derived CDR1 and CDR2 are LGHNT and FRNRAP. The junction had 19 bases not matched to a gene; V was cut back by 4 bases and J by 5 bases.

This rearrangement joins TRBV10-2 to TRBJ2-7; possibly TRBD1 for D (5 bases). Between the trimmed V and J ends, which lost 5 bases and 7 bases, there was a span of 21 bases. CDR3 size: 15 residues. In germline, CDR1 is WSHSY, CDR2 SAAADI. The CDR3 nucleotides read TGCGCCAGCAGTCAACTGGAATACGTAAGGGGAGAGCAGTACTTC. Encoded protein: CASSQLEYVRGEQYF.

This chain connects TRBV4-2 to TRBJ2-2; D remains unclear. With 0 bases removed from V and 7 bases from J, the gap between germline ends came to 12 bases. The CDR3 consists of 15 residues. Looked up from germline, CDR1 is LGHNA and CDR2 is YNFKEQ. The CDR3 DNA sequence: TGTGCCAGCAGCCAAGATGATTTTAGCTTCGGGGAGCTGTTTTTT. Translation gives CASSQDDFSFGELFF.

About this clone itself: The sample contains more than one DNA sequence encoding this CDR3. The chain is built from TRBV13 and TRBJ2-5; TRBD2 agrees at 11 bases. J gave up 5 bases and V 0 bases, and 11 bases lay outside the gene matches. CDR1 and CDR2 (germline): PRHDT, FYEKMQ (reference sequence). The CDR3 has 18 residues. In DNA form, the CDR3 reads TGTGCCAGCAGCTTAGGGGGACTAGCGGATTTCCTTGGGGAGACCCAGTACTTC. Amino acid sequence: CASSLGGLADFLGETQYF.

This chain uses TRBV7-9 with TRBJ2-7; D is possibly TRBD2 (5 bases). Trimming took 1 base from V and 7 from J, leaving 8 bases between them. In germline, CDR1 is SEHNR, CDR2 FQNEAQ (reference sequence). The CDR3 spans 12 residues. The CDR3 here is CASSLVRGEQYF. CDR3 nucleotide sequence: TGTGCCAGCAGCTTAGTCCGGGGAGAGCAGTACTTC.

This sequence joins TRBV5-4 and TRBJ2-2; perhaps TRBD2 as D (5 bases). CDR1 is SGHNT and CDR2 is YYREEE in the germline V gene (reference sequence). V was trimmed by 0 bases and J by 4 bases, leaving 13 bases between them. The CDR3 extends over 16 amino acids. CDR3 region: CASSLVNQGSTGELFF. The CDR3 DNA reads as TGTGCCAGCAGCTTGGTCAATCAAGGGAGCACCGGGGAGCTGTTTTTT.

V usage is TRBV7-9 and J usage is TRBJ2-1; TRBD1 is a possible D gene (6 bases). The CDR3 has 15 residues. Germline-derived CDR1 and CDR2 are SEHNR and FQNEAQ (reference sequence). The ends were cut back, 4 bases at V and 2 bases at J, with 12 bases in the middle. CDR3 coding DNA: TGTGCCAGCAGCTGGAGGTCAGGGGCCTACAATGAGCAGTTCTTC. It codes for CASSWRSGAYNEQFF.

The V and J genes are TRBV5-4 and TRBJ2-7, with D uncertain. Germline assignment: CDR1 SGHNT and CDR2 YYREEE (reference sequence). Trimming pared 5 bases from V and 5 bases from J, leaving 14 bases between. This CDR3 is 13 amino acids long. For the CDR3, the DNA is TGTGCCAGCAGGCTTGTTAGTCGCGACGAGCAGTACTTC. This gives the protein CASRLVSRDEQYF.

The rearrangement uses TRBV28 and TRBJ1-3; TRBD1 matches 9 bases. The V gene end was trimmed by 5 bases and the J gene end by 4 bases; junction bases not matched to a gene: 9. The CDR3 spans 16 residues. CDR1 is MDHEN and CDR2 is SYDVKM in the germline V gene. The CDR3 protein is CASSPPGQGTGNTIYF. The DNA for the CDR3 is TGTGCCAGCAGTCCACCGGGACAGGGTACGGGAAACACCATATATTTT.

This clone appeared a few times. CDR3 in amino acids: CASSSGGRAYNEQFF. In DNA form, the CDR3 reads TGTGCCAGCAGTTCTGGGGGGAGGGCCTACAATGAGCAGTTCTTC. The gene calls are TRBV14 and TRBJ2-1, with 7 nucleotides matching TRBD2. The CDR3 has 15 amino acids. V shed 6 bases, J shed 2 bases, and the junction held 7 bases outside the gene matches. CDR1 and CDR2 from the germline V gene are SGHDN and FVKESK.

The chain employs TRBV25-1 and TRBJ2-2; maybe TRBD2 (7 bases). The CDR3 sequence is 17 residues long. Germline V gene data show CDR1 as MGHDK and CDR2 as SYGVNS. V lost 2 bases and J 4 bases, leaving 17 bases between the germline ends. The CDR3 nucleotides read TGTGCCAGCAGTGAAGGGGGGGGCATTAGTAGCACCGGGGAGCTGTTTTTT. This encodes CASSEGGGISSTGELFF.

V gene TRBV29-1 combines with J gene TRBJ1-2, with D tentatively TRBD1 (5 bases). This CDR3 is built from 14 residues. CDR1 is SQVTM and CDR2 is ANQGSEA in the germline V gene. The V end lost 3 bases, the J end lost 3 bases, and 14 bases lay between the germline ends. The DNA for the CDR3 is TGCAGCGTTGACCCTCCGGGAGGGGACTATGGCTACACCTTC. Its protein product is CSVDPPGGDYGYTF.

The rearrangement joins TRBV5-6 to TRBJ1-2; tentative D call: TRBD1 (6 bases). The germline V gene encodes CDR1 SGHDT and CDR2 YYEEEE. V lost 2 bases, J lost 5 bases, and 16 bases lay in between. CDR3 length: 15 amino acids. DNA for the CDR3: TGTGCCAGCAGCTTCGGTCCTCAGGGGCCATATGGCTACACCTTC. Translation: CASSFGPQGPYGYTF.

The chain employs TRBV5-1 and TRBJ2-7; D is perhaps TRBD1 (6 bases). Germline-derived CDR1 and CDR2 are SGHRS and YFSETQ. The length of the CDR3 is 13 residues. V lost 4 bases and J 4 bases, leaving 12 bases between the germline ends. CDR3 loop: CASSRGQSYEQYF. In DNA form, the CDR3 reads TGCGCCAGCAGCAGAGGACAGTCTTACGAGCAGTACTTC.